These 9 T cell receptor beta chains share one sample of origin, sequenced in a study of CD8 T cells in Susac syndrome. RNA was extracted with the RNeasy kit, and a quantity of about 0.45 to 1 ug was reverse transcribed using random hexamers. TCRdb recomputed calls from the immunoSEQ multiplex PCR reads with MiXCR, one row per CDR3 protein. The sample holds 190,000 or so distinct CDR3 sequences, 90% to 95% seen once. The sample taken for sequencing was CD4+ T cells from PBMCs. The source is a human donor with multiple sclerosis.

This clonotype was picked up a small number of times. This chain links TRBV12-3 or TRBV12-4 with TRBJ1-6; D unclear. This CDR3 has 13 residues. Trimming shortened V by 5 bases and J by 10 bases, and 12 bases separated the two germline ends. The CDR3 DNA sequence: TGTGCCAGCAGTCCTCGTGTAGGGTCACCCCTCCACTTT. Translating gives CASSPRVGSPLHF.

The J gene is TRBJ1-1, the V gene TRBV5-4; D might be TRBD1 (5 bases). The CDR3 length is 16 residues. From germline, CDR1 is SGHNT and CDR2 YYREEE (reference sequence). V was pared by 3 bases and J by 5 bases, with 20 bases between. The CDR3 DNA reads TGTGCCAGCAGCTCGTCGACAGCCCTGGGGGGTACTGAAGCTTTCTTT. It yields the protein CASSSSTALGGTEAFF.

The chain recombines TRBV29-1 with TRBJ2-5, with TRBD1 matching over 7 bases. Germline V gene data show CDR1 as SQVTM and CDR2 as ANQGSEA. The CDR3 extends over 15 amino acids. J lost 4 bases, V lost 3 bases, and 11 bases had no gene match. CDR3 DNA sequence: TGCAGCGTTGAGAGGGTCAGGGGGTCGGGAGAGACCCAGTACTTC. This encodes CSVERVRGSGETQYF.

The chain joins TRBV3-1 to TRBJ1-5; D remains unclear. V was shortened by 1 base and J by 0 bases, with 7 bases between the two germline ends. Germline values: CDR1 LGHDT, CDR2 YNNKEL (reference sequence). The length of the CDR3 is 15 residues. In DNA form, the CDR3 reads TGTGCCAGCAGCCAAGGCCCGAGTAGCAATCAGCCCCAGCATTTT. The encoded protein is CASSQGPSSNQPQHF.

The chain links TRBV2 to TRBJ2-7; D gene unclear. The V end lost 4 bases, the J end lost 6 bases, and 7 bases lay between the germline ends. CDR3 length equals 11 residues. The germline gives CDR1 SNHLY, CDR2 FYNNEI. The CDR3 loop reads CASSGGFEQYF. The CDR3 DNA reads as TGTGCCAGCAGTGGAGGATTCGAGCAGTACTTC.

This clonotype was picked up one time. The chain is built from TRBV3-1 and TRBJ1-5; D is perhaps TRBD1 (5 bases). The length of the CDR3 is 14 residues. Germline CDR1 reads LGHDT; CDR2 reads YNNKEL (reference sequence). Trimming shortened V by 3 bases and J by 9 bases, and 15 bases separated the two germline ends. CDR3 region: CASSQWQGQGPQHF. The CDR3 DNA reads as TGTGCCAGCAGCCAGTGGCAGGGCCAAGGGCCCCAGCATTTT.

The rearrangement joins TRBV5-1 to TRBJ2-7; 7 bases map to TRBD2. Germline CDR1 is SGHRS and CDR2 is YFSETQ. The V gene end was trimmed by 2 bases and the J gene end by 3 bases; junction bases not matched to a gene: 14. This CDR3 is 17 amino acids long. CDR3 sequence: CASSFHGSGAGDYEQYF. CDR3 nucleotides: TGCGCCAGCAGCTTTCACGGCAGTGGGGCGGGAGACTACGAGCAGTACTTC.

The chain uses TRBV3-1 and TRBJ2-1; D unclear. Germline V gives CDR1 LGHDT, CDR2 YNNKEL (reference sequence). The CDR3 covers 13 residues. V was cut by 5 bases and J by 7 bases, with 12 bases left in between. The CDR3 DNA follows: TGTGCCAGCAGCTTAGAAAGTGTGAATGAGCAGTTCTTC. Translation: CASSLESVNEQFF.

Comment on this clonotype: One end of the junction does not line up with germline, which may come from a read error. The J gene is TRBJ2-6, the V gene TRBV5-1; D may correspond to TRBD1 or TRBD2 (6 bases each). The CDR3 contains 16 residues. Germline V lookup: CDR1 SGHRS, CDR2 YFSETQ. CDR3 bases: TGCGCCAGCACCTTGGGGGGCCTCTCTGGGGCCAACGTCCTGACTTTC. Protein sequence: CASTLGGLSGANVLTF.